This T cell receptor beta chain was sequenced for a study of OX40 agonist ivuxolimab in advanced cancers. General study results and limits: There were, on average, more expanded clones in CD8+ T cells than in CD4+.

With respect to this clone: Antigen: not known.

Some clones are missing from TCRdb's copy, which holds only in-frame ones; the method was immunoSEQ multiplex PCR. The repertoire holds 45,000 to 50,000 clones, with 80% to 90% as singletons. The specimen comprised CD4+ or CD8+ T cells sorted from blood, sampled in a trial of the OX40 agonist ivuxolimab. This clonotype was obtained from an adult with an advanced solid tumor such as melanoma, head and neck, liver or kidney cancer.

CDR3 nucleotide sequence: TGCGCCAGCAGTGAGAGGGCAGGGTCCGATTCACCCCTCCACTTT. This translates into CASSERAGSDSPLHF. This chain uses TRBV10-2 with TRBJ1-6; D is perhaps TRBD1 (5 bases). The V gene lost 2 bases and the J gene lost 8 bases, with 13 bases spanning the gap. This CDR3 has 15 residues. CDR1 is WSHSY and CDR2 is SAAADI in the germline V gene.